This T cell receptor beta chain was identified in a study of T-cell reconstitution after alpha-beta-depleted transplantation in children. TCRbeta library construction was performed incorporating unique molecular identifiers. TCRdb passed the PCR reads through MiXCR, listing each CDR3 protein once. The sample has 150,000 to 200,000 distinct CDR3 sequences, around 10% seen once; the top ten hold 13%. This clonotype occurred many times. The antigen remains undetermined. Study-wide results and limits: From surviving recipient T cells and thymic progenitors came the high day-60 TCRbeta diversity observed in some patients. The authors attributed T-cell counts and diversity one year after transplant mostly to newly produced T cells.

Germline V CDR1 and CDR2: LGHDT, YNNKEL (reference sequence). With V trimmed by 5 bases and J by 0 bases, 14 bases remained unmatched. The CDR3 length is 20 residues. The TCR was taken from a boy aged 2 to 10 with acute myeloid leukemia, due to receive a stem cell transplant. The V and J genes are TRBV3-1 and TRBJ2-2; TRBD2 matches 11 bases. The sample was PBMCs, taken before TCRalphabeta/CD19-depleted stem cell transplant. The CDR3 here is CASSSRNALAGAANTGELFF. CDR3 nucleotide sequence: TGTGCCAGCAGCTCCCGGAACGCACTAGCGGGAGCCGCGAACACCGGGGAGCTGTTTTTT.